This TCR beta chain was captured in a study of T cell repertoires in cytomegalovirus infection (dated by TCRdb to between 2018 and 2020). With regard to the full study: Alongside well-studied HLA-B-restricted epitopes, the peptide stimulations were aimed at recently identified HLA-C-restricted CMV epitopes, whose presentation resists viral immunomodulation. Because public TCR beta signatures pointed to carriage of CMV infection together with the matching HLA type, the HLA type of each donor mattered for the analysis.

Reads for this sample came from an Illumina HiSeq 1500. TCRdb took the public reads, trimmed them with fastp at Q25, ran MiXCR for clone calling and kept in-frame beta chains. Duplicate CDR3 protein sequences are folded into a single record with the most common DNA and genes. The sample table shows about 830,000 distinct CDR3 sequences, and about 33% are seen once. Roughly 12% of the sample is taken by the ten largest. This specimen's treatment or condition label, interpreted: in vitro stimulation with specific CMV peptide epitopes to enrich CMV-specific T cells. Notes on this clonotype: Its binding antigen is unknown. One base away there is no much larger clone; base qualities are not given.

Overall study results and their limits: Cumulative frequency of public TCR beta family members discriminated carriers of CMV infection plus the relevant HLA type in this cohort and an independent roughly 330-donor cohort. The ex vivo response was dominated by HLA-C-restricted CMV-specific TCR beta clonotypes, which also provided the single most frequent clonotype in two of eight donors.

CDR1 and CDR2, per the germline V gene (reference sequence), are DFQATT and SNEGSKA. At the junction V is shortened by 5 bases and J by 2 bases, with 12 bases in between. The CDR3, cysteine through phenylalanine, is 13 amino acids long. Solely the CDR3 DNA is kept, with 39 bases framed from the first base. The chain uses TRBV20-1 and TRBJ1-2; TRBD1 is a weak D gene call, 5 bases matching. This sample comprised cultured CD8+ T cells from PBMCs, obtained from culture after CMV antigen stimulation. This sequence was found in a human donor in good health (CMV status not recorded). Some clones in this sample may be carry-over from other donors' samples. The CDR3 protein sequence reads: CSAQGTSNYGYTF. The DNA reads TGCAGTGCTCAAGGGACGTCAAACTATGGCTACACCTTC.